This T cell receptor (beta chain) was identified during a study of T cell repertoires in cytomegalovirus infection. Study-wide background: CMV infection and matching HLA type were both indicated by public TCR beta signatures. Study-level results: What dominated the ex vivo response were HLA-C-restricted CMV-specific TCR beta clonotypes. Cumulative public TCR beta family frequency identified CMV carriers with the relevant HLA.

Remarks on this clonotype: What it binds is unknown.

This CDR3 spans 15 amino acids. CDR1 and CDR2 (germline): MNHNY, SVGAGI (reference sequence). V shed 2 bases and J shed 4 bases, with 14 bases lying between them. A single record per CDR3 protein comes from TCRdb applying MiXCR to the reads. The sample shows 75,000 to 100,000 distinct CDR3 sequences, roughly 29% of them seen only once. The J gene is TRBJ1-1, the V gene TRBV6-6; a possible D gene is TRBD1 (6 bases). The specimen was CD8+ T cells from cultured PBMCs, collected from culture after CMV antigen stimulation. The clonotype was recovered from a human donor in good health (CMV status not recorded). Some clones in this sample may be carry-over from other donors' samples. The CDR3 region is CASSYTNRASTEAFF. In nucleotides, the CDR3 is TGTGCCAGCAGTTACACCAACAGGGCCTCCACTGAAGCTTTCTTT.